The 20 T cell receptor beta chains reported below all come from one sample, sequenced in a study of low-dose radiotherapy and immunotherapy resistance in tumors. Time point denoted: before trial treatment. TRAV- and TRBV-specific primers were used for first-strand cDNA, which covered alpha and beta chains. TCRs were put through approximately 21 PCR cycles of amplification with Phusion. A constant-region primer and the V-primer adapter served as the primer pair. From the reads, TCRdb called clonotypes with MiXCR, one entry per CDR3 protein. Among under 90,000 distinct CDR3 sequences listed, around 17% were seen once. The material sequenced was PBMCs, taken before treatment. These TCRs come from a male donor with prostate cancer.

This clonotype came up many times. CDR3 residues: CASSRWGGEAFF. DNA for the CDR3: TGTGCCAGCAGCCGTTGGGGGGGGGAAGCTTTCTTT. The chain recombines TRBV27 with TRBJ1-1, with TRBD1 as a possible D gene (5 bases). The CDR3 is 12 amino acids. The V gene lost 6 bases and the J gene lost 8 bases, with 13 bases spanning the gap. Germline values: CDR1 MNHEY, CDR2 SMNVEV (reference sequence).

This clonotype was seen at least ten times. This chain uses TRBV2 with TRBJ1-1; 8 nucleotides line up with TRBD1. The germline gives CDR1 SNHLY, CDR2 FYNNEI. The CDR3 loop spans 15 amino acids. V gave up 6 bases and J gave up 0 bases; unmatched junction bases: 6. The CDR3 sequence: CASSRDRSMNTEAFF. Here the CDR3 DNA reads TGTGCCAGCAGCCGGGACAGGAGTATGAACACTGAAGCTTTCTTT.

The table lists this clonotype with many counts. This chain links TRBV4-1 with TRBJ2-7; 10 bases agree with TRBD1. CDR1 and CDR2 (germline): MGHRA, YSYEKL. V was clipped by 4 bases and J by 4 bases; unmatched bases: 4. This CDR3 is 14 amino acids long. The CDR3: CASSLGQGMYEQYF. The DNA of the CDR3 is TGCGCCAGCAGCCTGGGACAGGGGATGTACGAGCAGTACTTC.

This clonotype was observed at least ten times. The genes are TRBV25-1 and TRBJ1-1; tentative D call: TRBD1 (5 bases). The germline CDR1 and CDR2 sequences are MGHDK and SYGVNS. The CDR3 sequence is 14 residues long. With 4 bases removed from V and 1 base from J, the gap between germline ends came to 10 bases. This CDR3 reads CASSAIDRNTEAFF. CDR3 nucleotides: TGTGCCAGCAGTGCCATAGACAGGAACACTGAAGCTTTCTTT.

J is TRBJ2-7 and V is TRBV6-6; 9 bases agree with TRBD2. Germline V lookup: CDR1 MNHNY, CDR2 SVGAGI (reference sequence). This CDR3 has 15 residues. J lost 3 bases, V lost 3 bases, and 6 bases had no gene match. The CDR3 region is CASSYRLAGNYEQYF. The CDR3 region has the DNA TGTGCCAGCAGTTATCGGCTAGCGGGGAACTACGAGCAGTACTTC.

The table lists this clonotype with many counts. The rearrangement links TRBV30 to TRBJ2-5, with D uncertain. The germline V gene has CDR1 GTSNPN and CDR2 SVGIG (reference sequence). V gave up 0 bases and J gave up 3 bases, with 5 bases separating them. The CDR3 covers 12 residues. As DNA, the CDR3 is TGTGCCTGGAGTGTGGCGGAAGAGACCCAGTACTTC. Translating it yields CAWSVAEETQYF.

This clonotype showed up many times. This chain links TRBV6-6 with TRBJ1-5; D might be TRBD1 (5 bases). The CDR3 sequence is 14 residues long. From germline, CDR1 is MNHNY and CDR2 SVGAGI (reference sequence). The V end was cut by 0 bases, the J end by 7 bases, with 10 bases between. CDR3 amino acids: CASSYSGGRQPQHF. The DNA for the CDR3 is TGTGCCAGCAGTTACTCGGGGGGGAGGCAGCCCCAGCATTTT.

The sample holds many counts of this clonotype. The genes are TRBV2 and TRBJ2-2; 8 nucleotides align to TRBD1. Germline CDR1 is SNHLY and CDR2 is FYNNEI. J was trimmed by 9 bases and V by 7 bases; bases with no gene match: 7. CDR3 length: 13 residues. In DNA form, the CDR3 reads TGTGCCAGCATGGCTCAGGGGGCGTGGGAGCTGTTTTTT. Translating gives CASMAQGAWELFF.

This clonotype was seen repeatedly, ten times or more. The CDR3 bases are TGTGCCAGCAGCTTTACTAGCGGATCAAATGAGCAGTTCTTC. Amino acids: CASSFTSGSNEQFF. The J gene is TRBJ2-1, the V gene TRBV7-9, with TRBD2 identical over 8 bases. This CDR3 contains 14 residues. V was pared by 3 bases and J by 7 bases, with 5 bases of the junction left unmatched. Germline V gene data show CDR1 as SEHNR and CDR2 as FQNEAQ (reference sequence). Full variable domain (remainder filled in from reference TRBV7-9 and TRBJ2-1): DTGVSQNPRHKITKRGQNVTFRCDPISEHNRLYWYRQTLGQGPEFLTYFQNEAQLEKSRLLSDRFSAERPKGSFSTLEIQRTEQGDSAMYLCASSFTSGSNEQFFGPGTRLTVL.

This clonotype was recorded at least ten times. A junction end diverges from the germline sequence, so it may reflect a read error. The V and J genes are TRBV24-1 and TRBJ1-1, with no clear D. The V gene's germline CDR1 is KGHDR and CDR2 SFDVKD. The CDR3 has 13 amino acids. CDR3 sequence: CATREGLNTEAFF. CDR3 sequence (DNA): TGTGCCACCCGTGAGGGTCTGAACACTGAAGCTTTCTTT.

This clonotype occurred many times. The V call is TRBV10-1, the J call TRBJ2-7; 10 nucleotides line up with TRBD1. Germline V gives CDR1 WNHNN, CDR2 SYGVQD (reference sequence). CDR3 length: 14 amino acids. J gave up 5 bases and V 6 bases, and 7 bases lay outside the gene matches. CDR3 loop: CASSADRGGDEQYF. In DNA form, the CDR3 reads TGCGCCAGCAGCGCGGACAGGGGGGGCGACGAGCAGTACTTC.

The V gene is TRBV20-1, the J gene TRBJ1-5; 8 nucleotides align to TRBD1. With 4 bases clipped from V and 5 bases from J, the junction kept 7 bases outside the gene matches. The length of the CDR3 is 14 residues. CDR1 and CDR2 (germline): DFQATT, SNEGSKA (reference sequence). This chain's CDR3 is CSATSGGRHQPQHF. In nucleotides, the CDR3 is TGCAGTGCTACCTCAGGGGGCAGGCATCAGCCCCAGCATTTT.

At least ten counts were recorded for this clonotype. This sequence joins TRBV15 and TRBJ1-3; D is perhaps TRBD1 (5 bases). Germline-derived CDR1 and CDR2 are LNHNV and YYDKDF (reference sequence). The CDR3 has 16 residues. Trimming shortened V by 3 bases and J by 4 bases, and 16 bases separated the two germline ends. CDR3 amino acids: CATSRRRGDTGNTIYF. CDR3 bases: TGTGCCACCAGCAGGCGCAGAGGGGATACAGGAAACACCATATATTTT.

This clonotype was seen repeatedly, ten times or more. This sequence joins TRBV5-1 and TRBJ2-1; TRBD1 or TRBD2 may be the D gene (5 bases each). This CDR3 comprises 14 residues. Per germline, CDR1 SGHRS and CDR2 YFSETQ. With 0 bases removed from V and 7 bases from J, the gap between germline ends came to 11 bases. In DNA form, the CDR3 reads TGCGCCAGCAGCTTGGCTTCGGGGCTGAATGAGCAGTTCTTC. It codes for CASSLASGLNEQFF.

This clonotype was observed many times. The V and J genes are TRBV12-3 or TRBV12-4 and TRBJ2-1, with 8 bases that match TRBD2. The CDR3 sequence is 14 residues long. V shed 2 bases, J shed 4 bases, and the junction held 1 base outside the gene matches. This CDR3 reads CASSLPGGYNEQFF. The CDR3 DNA follows: TGTGCCAGCAGTTTACCGGGGGGGTACAATGAGCAGTTCTTC.

The chain uses TRBV6-5 and TRBJ2-7; possibly TRBD1 for D (6 bases). The CDR3 totals 12 residues. Germline-derived CDR1 and CDR2 are MNHEY and SVGAGI. Trimming took off 5 bases at V and 9 bases at J, with 14 bases between the two ends. The CDR3 region has the DNA TGTGCCAGCAGTGGGGAACAGGGCGGGCAGTACTTC. Protein sequence: CASSGEQGGQYF.

This clonotype has a count of ten or more. The V call is TRBV6-4, the J call TRBJ1-2, with unresolved D. Germline CDR1 MRHNA, CDR2 SNTAGT. This CDR3 comprises 13 residues. V was clipped by 1 base and J by 7 bases, with 10 bases between them. CDR3 amino acids: CASSDWARGGYTF. In nucleotides, the CDR3 is TGTGCCAGCAGTGACTGGGCCCGGGGTGGCTACACCTTC.

V gene TRBV28 combines with J gene TRBJ1-2, with D perhaps TRBD1 (5 bases). The CDR3 is made up of 15 amino acids. Between the trimmed V and J ends, which lost 6 bases and 8 bases, there was a span of 22 bases. Germline values: CDR1 MDHEN, CDR2 SYDVKM. The CDR3 coding sequence is TGTGCCAGCAGCCCCCCCCGGCCAGGGACCCTCGGCTACACCTTC. It translates to CASSPPRPGTLGYTF.

This clonotype was counted ten times or more. The chain combines TRBV14 with TRBJ2-3, with D unresolved. V dropped 1 base and J dropped 2 bases, with 7 bases sitting between them. CDR3 length equals 14 residues. Per the germline V gene, CDR1 is SGHDN and CDR2 is FVKESK. The CDR3 sequence: CASSQGIITDTQYF. The CDR3 DNA reads TGTGCCAGCAGCCAAGGAATAATCACAGATACGCAGTATTTT.

The rearrangement joins TRBV28 to TRBJ2-2; TRBD1 aligns across 7 bases. Per germline, CDR1 MDHEN and CDR2 SYDVKM. Losses at the gene ends were 6 bases for V and 6 bases for J; bases not matched to a gene: 7. This CDR3 spans 14 amino acids. The CDR3 region has the DNA TGTGCCAGCAGGGTGACAGGGACCCCCGGGGAGCTGTTTTTT. Protein sequence: CASRVTGTPGELFF.